This TCR beta chain was sequenced in a study of cytomegalovirus exposure and HLA in healthy donors. As regards this clone: Antigen unknown.

Measured with immunoSEQ multiplex PCR; TCRdb has only the in-frame clones, and not every one. The sample contains about 160,000 clones, about 90% of which appear only once. Study-level results: The authors enumerated 164 TCR beta chains as linked to cytomegalovirus. Most TCR sequences proved rare, with some public TCRs found in many donors.

The donors were part of the validation cohort of 95 to 150 subjects. That cohort was separate from the first cohort, which comprised 500 to 850 subjects. With 1 base clipped from V and 5 bases from J, the junction kept 10 bases outside the gene matches. CDR3 length: 19 residues. The germline gives CDR1 LGHNA, CDR2 YNFKEQ. V and J are TRBV4-2 and TRBJ2-2; the match to TRBD2 covers 13 bases. This clonotype was obtained from a woman aged 18-30 years in good health and CMV-seropositive. Sequenced material: PBMCs. CDR3 loop: CASSQAQGLAGSSTGELFF. CDR3 DNA: TGTGCCAGCAGCCAAGCCCAGGGACTAGCGGGAAGTTCTACCGGGGAGCTGTTTTTT.